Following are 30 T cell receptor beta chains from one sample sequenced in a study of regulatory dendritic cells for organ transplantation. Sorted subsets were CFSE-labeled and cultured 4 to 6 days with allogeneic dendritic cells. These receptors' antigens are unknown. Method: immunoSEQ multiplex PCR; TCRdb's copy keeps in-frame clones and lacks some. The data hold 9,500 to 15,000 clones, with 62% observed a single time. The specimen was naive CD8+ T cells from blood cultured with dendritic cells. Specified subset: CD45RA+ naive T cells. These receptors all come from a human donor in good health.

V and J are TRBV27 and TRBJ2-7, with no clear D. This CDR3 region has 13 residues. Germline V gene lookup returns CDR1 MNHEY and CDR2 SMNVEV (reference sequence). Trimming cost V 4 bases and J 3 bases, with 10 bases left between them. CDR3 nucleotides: TGTGCCAGCAGTTGGGCCGCTGGCTACGAGCAGTACTTC. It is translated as CASSWAAGYEQYF.

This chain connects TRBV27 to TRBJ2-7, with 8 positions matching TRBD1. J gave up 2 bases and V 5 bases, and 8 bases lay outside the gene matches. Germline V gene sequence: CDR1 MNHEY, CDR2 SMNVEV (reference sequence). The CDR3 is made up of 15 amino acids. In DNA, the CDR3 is TGTGCCAGCAGTACTTGGGACAGGACGGCCTACGAGCAGTACTTC. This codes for CASSTWDRTAYEQYF.

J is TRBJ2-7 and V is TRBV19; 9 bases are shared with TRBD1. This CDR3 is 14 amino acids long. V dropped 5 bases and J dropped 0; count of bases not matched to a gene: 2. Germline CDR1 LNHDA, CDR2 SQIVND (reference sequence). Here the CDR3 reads CASSAQGASYEQYF. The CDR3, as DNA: TGTGCCAGTAGTGCACAGGGGGCCTCCTACGAGCAGTACTTC.

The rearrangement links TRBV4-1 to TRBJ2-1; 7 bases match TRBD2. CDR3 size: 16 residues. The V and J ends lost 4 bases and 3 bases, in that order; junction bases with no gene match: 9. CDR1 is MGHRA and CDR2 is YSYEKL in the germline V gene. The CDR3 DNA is TGCGCCAGCAGCCTCTCACTGGCGGGGGTCTACAATGAGCAGTTCTTC. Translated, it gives CASSLSLAGVYNEQFF.

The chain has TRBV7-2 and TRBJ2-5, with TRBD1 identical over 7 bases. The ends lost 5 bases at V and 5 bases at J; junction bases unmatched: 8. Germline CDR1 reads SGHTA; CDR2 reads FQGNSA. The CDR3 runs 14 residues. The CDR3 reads CASSPGQYVETQYF. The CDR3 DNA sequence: TGTGCCAGCAGCCCGGGACAGTACGTGGAGACCCAGTACTTC.

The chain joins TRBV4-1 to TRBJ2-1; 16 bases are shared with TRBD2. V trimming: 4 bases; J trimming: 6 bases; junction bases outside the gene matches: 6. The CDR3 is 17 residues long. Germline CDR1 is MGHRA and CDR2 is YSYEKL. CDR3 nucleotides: TGCGCCAGCAGCCCCCCGGGACTAGCGGGGGGGCCCAATGAGCAGTTCTTC. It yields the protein CASSPPGLAGGPNEQFF.

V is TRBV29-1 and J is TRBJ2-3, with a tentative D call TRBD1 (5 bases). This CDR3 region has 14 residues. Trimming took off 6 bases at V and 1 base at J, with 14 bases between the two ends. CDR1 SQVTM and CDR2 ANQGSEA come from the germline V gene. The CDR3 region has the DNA TGCAGCGTACCAGGGAACGAGGGCACAGATACGCAGTATTTT. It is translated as CSVPGNEGTDTQYF.

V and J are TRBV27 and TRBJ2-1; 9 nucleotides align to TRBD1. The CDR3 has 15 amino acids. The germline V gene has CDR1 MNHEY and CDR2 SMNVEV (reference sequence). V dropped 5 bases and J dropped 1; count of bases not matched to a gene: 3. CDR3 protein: CASSPGTGSYNEQFF. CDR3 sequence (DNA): TGTGCCAGCAGTCCGGGGACAGGGTCCTACAATGAGCAGTTCTTC.

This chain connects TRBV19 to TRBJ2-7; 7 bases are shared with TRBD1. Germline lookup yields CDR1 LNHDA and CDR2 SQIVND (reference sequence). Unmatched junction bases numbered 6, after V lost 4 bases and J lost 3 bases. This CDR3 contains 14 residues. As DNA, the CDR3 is TGTGCCAGTAGTAGTTGGGACAGAGACTACGAGCAGTACTTC. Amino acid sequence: CASSSWDRDYEQYF.

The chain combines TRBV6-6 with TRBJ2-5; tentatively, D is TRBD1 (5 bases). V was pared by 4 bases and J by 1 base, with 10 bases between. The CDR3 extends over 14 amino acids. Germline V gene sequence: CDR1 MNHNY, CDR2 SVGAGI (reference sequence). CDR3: CASSFAGIQETQYF. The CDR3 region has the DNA TGTGCCAGCAGTTTTGCAGGGATCCAAGAGACCCAGTACTTC.

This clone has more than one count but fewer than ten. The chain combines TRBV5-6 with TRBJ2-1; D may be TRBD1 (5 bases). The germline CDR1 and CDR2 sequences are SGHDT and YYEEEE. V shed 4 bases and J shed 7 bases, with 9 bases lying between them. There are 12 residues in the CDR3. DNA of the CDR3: TGTGCCAGCAGCCTCCAGGGAAATGAGCAGTTCTTC. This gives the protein CASSLQGNEQFF.

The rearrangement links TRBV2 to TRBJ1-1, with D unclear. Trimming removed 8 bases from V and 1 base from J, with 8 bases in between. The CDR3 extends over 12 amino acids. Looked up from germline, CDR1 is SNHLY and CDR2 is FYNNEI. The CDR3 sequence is CASEDPNTEAFF. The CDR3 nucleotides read TGTGCCAGCGAGGATCCGAACACTGAAGCTTTCTTT.

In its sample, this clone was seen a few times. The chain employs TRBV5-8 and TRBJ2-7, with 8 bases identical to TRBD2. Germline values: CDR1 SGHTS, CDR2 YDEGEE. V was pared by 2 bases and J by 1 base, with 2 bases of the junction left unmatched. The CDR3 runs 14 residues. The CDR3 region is CASSFAGGSYEQYF. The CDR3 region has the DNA TGTGCCAGCAGCTTTGCGGGGGGTTCCTACGAGCAGTACTTC.

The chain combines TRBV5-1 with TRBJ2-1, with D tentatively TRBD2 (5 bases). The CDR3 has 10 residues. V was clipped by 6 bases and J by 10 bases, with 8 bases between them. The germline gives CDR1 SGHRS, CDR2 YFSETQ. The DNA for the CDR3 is TGCGCCAGCAAAGGGAGCGAGCAGTTCTTC. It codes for CASKGSEQFF.

CDR3 nucleotides: TGTGCCAGCAGCGTAGGACAGGGTTACAATGAGCAGTTCTTC. Its translation: CASSVGQGYNEQFF. The chain uses TRBV9 and TRBJ2-1; 7 bases line up with TRBD1. CDR1 is SGDLS and CDR2 is YYNGEE in the germline V gene. V lost 0 bases, J lost 4 bases, and 1 base stayed unmatched. There are 14 residues in the CDR3.

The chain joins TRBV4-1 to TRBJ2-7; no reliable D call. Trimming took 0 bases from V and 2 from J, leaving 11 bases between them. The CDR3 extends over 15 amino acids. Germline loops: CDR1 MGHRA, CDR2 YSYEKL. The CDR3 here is CASSQESYLTYEQYF. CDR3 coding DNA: TGCGCCAGCAGCCAAGAGTCATATCTAACCTACGAGCAGTACTTC.

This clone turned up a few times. CDR3 DNA: TGCGCCAGCAGCCAAGGTAGCGCCCACTATGGCTACACCTTC. Protein sequence: CASSQGSAHYGYTF. This chain joins TRBV4-1 and TRBJ1-2; no clear D. V lost 1 base, J lost 3 bases, and 9 bases lay in between. From germline, CDR1 is MGHRA and CDR2 YSYEKL. This CDR3 comprises 14 residues.

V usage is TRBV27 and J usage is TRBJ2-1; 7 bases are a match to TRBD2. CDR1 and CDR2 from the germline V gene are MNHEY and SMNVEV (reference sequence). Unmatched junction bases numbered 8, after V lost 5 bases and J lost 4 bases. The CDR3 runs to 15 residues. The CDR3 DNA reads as TGTGCCAGCAGTCAAGCGGGGCCTTCTTACAATGAGCAGTTCTTC. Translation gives CASSQAGPSYNEQFF.

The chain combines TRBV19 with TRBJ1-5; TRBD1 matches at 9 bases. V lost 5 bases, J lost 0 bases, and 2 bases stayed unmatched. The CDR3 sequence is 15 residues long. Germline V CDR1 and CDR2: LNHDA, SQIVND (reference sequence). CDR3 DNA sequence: TGTGCCAGTAGTTGGACAGGGGTTAGCAATCAGCCCCAGCATTTT. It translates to CASSWTGVSNQPQHF.

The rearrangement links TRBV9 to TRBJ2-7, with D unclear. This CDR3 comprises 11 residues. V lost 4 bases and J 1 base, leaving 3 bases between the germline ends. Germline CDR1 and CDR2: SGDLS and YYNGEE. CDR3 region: CASSSSYEQYF. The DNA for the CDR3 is TGTGCCAGCAGCTCGTCCTACGAGCAGTACTTC.

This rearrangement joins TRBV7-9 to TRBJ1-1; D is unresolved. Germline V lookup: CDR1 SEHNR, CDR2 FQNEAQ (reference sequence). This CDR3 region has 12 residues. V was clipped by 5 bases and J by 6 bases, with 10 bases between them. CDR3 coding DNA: TGTGCCAGCAGCCCGGTCAAGTCTGAAGCTTTCTTT. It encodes CASSPVKSEAFF.

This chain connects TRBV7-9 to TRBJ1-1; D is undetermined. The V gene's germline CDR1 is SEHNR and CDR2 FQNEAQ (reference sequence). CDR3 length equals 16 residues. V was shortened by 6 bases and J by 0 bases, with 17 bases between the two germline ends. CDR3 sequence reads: CASSPSWRGLNTEAFF. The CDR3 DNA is TGTGCCAGCAGTCCCTCCTGGCGGGGATTGAACACTGAAGCTTTCTTT.

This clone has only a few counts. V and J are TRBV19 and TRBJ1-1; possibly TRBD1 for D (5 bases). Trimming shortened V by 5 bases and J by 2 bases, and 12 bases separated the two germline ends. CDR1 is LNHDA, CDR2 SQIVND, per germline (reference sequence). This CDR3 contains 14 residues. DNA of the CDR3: TGTGCCAGTAGTTTTGGGGGGGACAACACTGAAGCTTTCTTT. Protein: CASSFGGDNTEAFF.

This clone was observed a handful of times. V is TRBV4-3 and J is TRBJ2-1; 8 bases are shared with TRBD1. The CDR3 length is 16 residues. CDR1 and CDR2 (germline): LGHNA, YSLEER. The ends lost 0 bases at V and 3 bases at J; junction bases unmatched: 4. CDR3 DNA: TGCGCCAGCAGCCAAGATGGACAGGGCTACTACAATGAGCAGTTCTTC. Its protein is CASSQDGQGYYNEQFF.

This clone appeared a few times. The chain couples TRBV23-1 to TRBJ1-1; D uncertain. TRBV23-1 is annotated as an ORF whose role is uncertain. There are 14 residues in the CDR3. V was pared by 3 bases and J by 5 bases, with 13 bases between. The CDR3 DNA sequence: TGCGCCAGCAGTCATTCGTTCTCCGAGACTGAAGCTTTCTTT. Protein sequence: CASSHSFSETEAFF.

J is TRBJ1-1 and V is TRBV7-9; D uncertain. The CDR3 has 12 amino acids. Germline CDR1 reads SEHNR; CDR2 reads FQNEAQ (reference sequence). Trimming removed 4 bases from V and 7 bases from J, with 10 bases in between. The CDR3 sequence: CASSSGEVEAFF. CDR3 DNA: TGTGCCAGCAGCTCGGGAGAAGTTGAAGCTTTCTTT.

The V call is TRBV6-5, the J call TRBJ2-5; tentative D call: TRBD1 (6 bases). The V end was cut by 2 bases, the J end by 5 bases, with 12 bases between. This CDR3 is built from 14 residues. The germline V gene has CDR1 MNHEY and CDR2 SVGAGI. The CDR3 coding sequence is TGTGCCAGCAGTTACGGGGGCCGCGGTGAGACCCAGTACTTC. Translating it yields CASSYGGRGETQYF.

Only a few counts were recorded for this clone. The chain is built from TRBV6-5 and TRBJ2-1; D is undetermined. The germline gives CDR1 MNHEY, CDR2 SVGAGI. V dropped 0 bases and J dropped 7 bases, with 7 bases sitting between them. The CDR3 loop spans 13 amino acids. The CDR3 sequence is CASSYSTRNEQFF. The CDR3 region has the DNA TGTGCCAGCAGTTACTCTACTCGTAATGAGCAGTTCTTC.

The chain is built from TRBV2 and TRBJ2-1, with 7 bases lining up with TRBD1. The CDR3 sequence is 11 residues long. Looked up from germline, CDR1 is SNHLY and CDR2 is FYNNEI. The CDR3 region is CVAGTAIEQFF. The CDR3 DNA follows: TGTGTCGCCGGGACAGCGATTGAGCAGTTCTTC.

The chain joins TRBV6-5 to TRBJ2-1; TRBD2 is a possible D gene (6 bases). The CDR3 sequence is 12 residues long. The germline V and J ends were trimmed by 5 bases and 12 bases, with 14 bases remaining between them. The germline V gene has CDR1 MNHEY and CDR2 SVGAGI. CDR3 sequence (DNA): TGTGCCAGCAGTGCTACTCGGGGAGGGCAGTTCTTC. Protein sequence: CASSATRGGQFF.